The present T cell receptor beta chain was sequenced within a study of shared clonotypes between healthy human individuals. Study results and caveats: Relative to memory subsets, naive subsets generally showed larger estimated richness.

There are 15 residues in the CDR3. CDR1 is KGHSY and CDR2 is FQNENV in the germline V gene. The ends lost 4 bases at V and 9 bases at J; junction bases unmatched: 9. Comment on this clone: Its antigen remains unknown.

Positive CCR7 selection of CD45RO-negative cells yielded the naive CD8 cells, and terminally differentiated effector memory CD45RA+ cells were excluded. Only Caucasian adults living in Nashville, Tennessee served as donors. Here immunoSEQ multiplex PCR was the method, and the copy in TCRdb shows in-frame clones only, minus some. The sample has approximately 740,000 clones, 80% to 95% seen once. The chain combines TRBV16 with TRBJ2-1, with TRBD1 identical over 10 bases. The TCR was taken from a man aged 25 to 45 in good health. The sample was naive CD8+ T cells sorted from blood. Here the CDR3 DNA reads TGTGCCAGCAGCCCGGGACAGGGGCTCTCCCGTGAGCAGTTCTTC. This gives the protein CASSPGQGLSREQFF.